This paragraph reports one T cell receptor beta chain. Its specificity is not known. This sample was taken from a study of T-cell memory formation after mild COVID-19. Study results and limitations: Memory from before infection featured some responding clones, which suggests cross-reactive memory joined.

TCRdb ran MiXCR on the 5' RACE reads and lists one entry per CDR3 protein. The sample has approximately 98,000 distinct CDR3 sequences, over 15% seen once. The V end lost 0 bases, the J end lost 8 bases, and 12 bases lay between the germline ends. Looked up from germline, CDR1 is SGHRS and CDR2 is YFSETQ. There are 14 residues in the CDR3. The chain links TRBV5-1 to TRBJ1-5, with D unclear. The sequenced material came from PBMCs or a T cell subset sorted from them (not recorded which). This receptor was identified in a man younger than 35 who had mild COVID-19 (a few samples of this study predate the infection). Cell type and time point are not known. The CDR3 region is CASSLATFGEPQHF. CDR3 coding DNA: TGCGCCAGCAGCTTGGCCACGTTCGGGGAGCCCCAGCATTTT.